This T cell receptor beta chain derives from a study of blood T cell repertoires in COVID-19. Study context: COVID-19 samples, acute and convalescent, were from the United States, Italy and Spain. From T cells, B-cell-depleted T cells, or PBMCs came the material, which was cDNA or gDNA.

Original processing methods: Reference gene primers were amplified, and this amplification served to estimate nucleated cell counts. Data came from immunoSEQ multiplex PCR; TCRdb stores just in-frame clones and leaves some out. V and J calls and clone size are copied from that table; D and trimming were computed from the DNA. Of roughly 150,000 clones detected, roughly 80% appear once; the ten largest clones hold less than 4.5%. This clone was seen a few times. Sequencing input: peripheral blood. The sequence was obtained from a woman of 80 years or more with acute or convalescent COVID-19.

CDR3 amino acids: CASSLGGRVTEAFF. CDR3 sequence (DNA): TGTGCCAGCAGCTTAGGAGGCCGGGTTACTGAAGCTTTCTTT. The V gene is TRBV11-3, the J gene TRBJ1-1; D not resolved. Germline CDR1 is SGHNT and CDR2 is YENEEA. The CDR3 extends over 14 amino acids. V was pared by 1 base and J by 5 bases, with 11 bases between.